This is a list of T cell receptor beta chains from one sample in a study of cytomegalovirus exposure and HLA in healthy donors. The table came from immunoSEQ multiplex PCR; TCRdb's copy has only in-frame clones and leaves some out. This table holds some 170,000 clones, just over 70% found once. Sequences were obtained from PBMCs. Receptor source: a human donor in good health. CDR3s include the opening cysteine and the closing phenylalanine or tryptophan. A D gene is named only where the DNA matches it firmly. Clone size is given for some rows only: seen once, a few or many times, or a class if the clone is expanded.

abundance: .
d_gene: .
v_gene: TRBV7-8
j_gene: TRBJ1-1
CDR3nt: TGTGCCAGCAGCTTATATCCCGGGGGGGGCACTGAAGCTTTCTTT
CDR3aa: CASSLYPGGGTEAFF

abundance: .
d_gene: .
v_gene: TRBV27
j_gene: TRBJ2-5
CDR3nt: TGTGCCAGCAGTTTATTTTCCCGAGGGGGGGGGAGGGAGACCCAGTACTTC
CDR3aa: CASSLFSRGGGRETQYF

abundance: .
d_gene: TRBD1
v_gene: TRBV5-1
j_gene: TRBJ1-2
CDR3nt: TGCGCCAGCAGCTCGGACAGGGGTGAGAATGGCTACACCTTC
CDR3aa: CASSSDRGENGYTF

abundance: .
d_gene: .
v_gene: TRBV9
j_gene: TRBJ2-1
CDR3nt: TGTGCCAGCAGCGTAGCTCCTAGCGAGATGAGATCCTACAATGAGCAGTTCTTC
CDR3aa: CASSVAPSEMRSYNEQFF

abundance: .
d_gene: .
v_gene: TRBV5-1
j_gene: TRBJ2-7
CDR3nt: TGCGCCAGCAGCCCTATAAACGGAGGCAACGAGCAGTACTTC
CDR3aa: CASSPINGGNEQYF

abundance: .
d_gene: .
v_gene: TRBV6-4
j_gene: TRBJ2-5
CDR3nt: TGTGCCAGCAGTGCCGACCTAGGAGAGACCCAGTACTTC
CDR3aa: CASSADLGETQYF

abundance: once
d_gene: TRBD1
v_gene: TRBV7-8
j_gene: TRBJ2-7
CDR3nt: TGTGCCAGCAGCTACCACAGGGGCGAGCAGTACTTC
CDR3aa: CASSYHRGEQYF

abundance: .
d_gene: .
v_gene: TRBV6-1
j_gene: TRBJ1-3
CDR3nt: TGTGCCAGCAGTGAAAACTGGGGAAACACCATATATTTT
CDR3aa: CASSENWGNTIYF

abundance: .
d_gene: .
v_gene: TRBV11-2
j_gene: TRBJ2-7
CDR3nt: TGTGCCAGCAGAGAAGTCAGCTACGAGCAGTACTTC
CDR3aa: CASREVSYEQYF

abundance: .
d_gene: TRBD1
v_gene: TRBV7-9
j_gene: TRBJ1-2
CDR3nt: TGTGCCAGCAGCTTTACCGGACAGGGATTTGAAGGCTACACCTTC
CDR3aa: CASSFTGQGFEGYTF

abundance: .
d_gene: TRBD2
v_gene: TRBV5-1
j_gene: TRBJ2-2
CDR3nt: TGCGCCAGCAGCTTGGAGCCTAGCGGGGTTTCGAACACCGGGGAGCTGTTTTTT
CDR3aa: CASSLEPSGVSNTGELFF

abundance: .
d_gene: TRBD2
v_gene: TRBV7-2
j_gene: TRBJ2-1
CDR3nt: TGTGCCAGCAGCTTAGTCCTAGCGGGGGTCCGTGAGCAGTTCTTC
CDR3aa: CASSLVLAGVREQFF

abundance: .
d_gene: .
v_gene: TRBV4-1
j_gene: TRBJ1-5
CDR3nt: TGCGCCAGCAGCCAAGATGGGGCAGTTAATAGCAATCAGCCCCAGCATTTT
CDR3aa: CASSQDGAVNSNQPQHF

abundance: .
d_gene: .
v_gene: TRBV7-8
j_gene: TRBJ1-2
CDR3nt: TGTGCCAGCAGCTTTCGGTCCGCGACAGGTTGGGGCTACACCTTC
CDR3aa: CASSFRSATGWGYTF

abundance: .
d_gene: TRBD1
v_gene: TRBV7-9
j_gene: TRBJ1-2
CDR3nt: TGTGCCAGCAGCTTACTCCAGGGGGCCGCCGATGGCTACACCTTC
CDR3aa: CASSLLQGAADGYTF

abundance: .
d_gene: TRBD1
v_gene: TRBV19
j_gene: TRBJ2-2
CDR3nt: TGTGCCAGTAGTACCGGGACAGGATACACCGGGGAGCTGTTTTTT
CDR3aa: CASSTGTGYTGELFF

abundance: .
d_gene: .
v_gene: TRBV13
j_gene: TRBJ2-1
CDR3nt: TGTGCCAGCAGCTTAGAGGGCGGGGCGATAATCAATGAGCAGTTCTTC
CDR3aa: CASSLEGGAIINEQFF

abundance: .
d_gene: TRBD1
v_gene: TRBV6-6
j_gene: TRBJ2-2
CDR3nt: TGTGCCAGCACGGGACAGGGGCGCACCGGGGAGCTGTTTTTT
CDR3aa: CASTGQGRTGELFF

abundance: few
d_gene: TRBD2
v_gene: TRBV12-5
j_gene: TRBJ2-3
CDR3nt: TGTGCTAGTGCCGGGGGGTCAAGAGATACGCAGTATTTT
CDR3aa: CASAGGSRDTQYF

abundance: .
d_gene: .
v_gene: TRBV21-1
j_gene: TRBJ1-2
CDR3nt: TGTGCCAGCAGCAAAAATCTCTTAAACAGGGAATCTAATGGCTACACCTTC
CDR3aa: CASSKNLLNRESNGYTF

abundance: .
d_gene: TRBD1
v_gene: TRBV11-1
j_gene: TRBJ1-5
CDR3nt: TGTGCCAGCAGCTTAGGACAGGGCTCCCATCAGCCCCAGCATTTT
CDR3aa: CASSLGQGSHQPQHF

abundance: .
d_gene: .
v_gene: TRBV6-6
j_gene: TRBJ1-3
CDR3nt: TGTGCCAGCAACCTCCCGGGACTTGCCGGAAACACCATATATTTT
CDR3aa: CASNLPGLAGNTIYF

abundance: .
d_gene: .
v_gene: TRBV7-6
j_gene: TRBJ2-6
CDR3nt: TGTGCCAGCAGCGATCAGGGGGCCAACGTCCTGACTTTC
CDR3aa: CASSDQGANVLTF

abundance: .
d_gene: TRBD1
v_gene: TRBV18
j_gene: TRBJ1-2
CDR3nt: TGTGCCAGCTCCACGGGACAGGGGGCTAACTATGGCTACACCTTC
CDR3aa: CASSTGQGANYGYTF

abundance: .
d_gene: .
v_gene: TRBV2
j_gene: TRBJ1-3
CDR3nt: TGTGCCAGCAGTGAGCAGGGGAACTCTGGAAACACCATATATTTT
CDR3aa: CASSEQGNSGNTIYF

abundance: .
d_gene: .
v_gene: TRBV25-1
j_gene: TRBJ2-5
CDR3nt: TGTGCCAGCAGTGAAGGAGGGGAAGAGACCCAGTACTTC
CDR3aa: CASSEGGEETQYF

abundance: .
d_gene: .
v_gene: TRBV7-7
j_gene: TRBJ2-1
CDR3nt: TGTGCTAGCAGCTTAGCCGGGAACGGGTACAATGAGCAGTTCTTC
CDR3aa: CASSLAGNGYNEQFF